The T cell receptor (beta chain) described here comes from a study of blood T cell repertoires in COVID-19. Overall study context: Some COVID-19 samples were acute and others convalescent; all came from the United States, Italy and Spain.

Per the authors' pipeline: Estimates of nucleated cell counts were drawn from the amplification of reference gene primers. Clones were read by immunoSEQ multiplex PCR, and TCRdb kept only the in-frame ones, dropping some. V, J and clone size reflect that table, while D and trimming were determined from the DNA. The sample has roughly 66,000 clones, about 80% seen once. CDR3 size: 13 residues. Germline CDR1 SGHKS, CDR2 YYEKEE (reference sequence). V was cut by 3 bases and J by 3 bases, with 9 bases left in between. The origin of this receptor is a man between 60 and 70 years old with acute or convalescent COVID-19. Sequencing was carried out using peripheral blood. The rearrangement joins TRBV5-5 to TRBJ2-5; tentatively, D is TRBD1 (5 bases). The CDR3 sequence is CASSSWGEETQYF. The DNA for the CDR3 is TGTGCCAGCAGCTCCTGGGGCGAAGAGACCCAGTACTTC.